The 19 T cell receptor beta chains given below trace back to one sample, sequenced in a study of shared clonotypes between healthy human individuals. Generated by immunoSEQ multiplex PCR, the TCRdb table keeps only in-frame clones and is missing some. Altogether millions of clones are present, approximately 95% being singletons, with the ten largest covering 0.35% to 0.45%. The material sequenced was naive CD4+ T cells from PBMCs. Subset: CD45RA+ positively selected. All receptors come from a man aged 18 to 29 in good health. Some clones in this sample may be carry-over from other donors' samples.

This chain joins TRBV7-9 and TRBJ2-7, with D possibly being TRBD1 (6 bases). V gave up 1 base and J gave up 2 bases, with 12 bases separating them. Germline V gene data show CDR1 as SEHNR and CDR2 as FQNEAQ (reference sequence). The CDR3 contains 15 residues. CDR3 nucleotides: TGTGCCAGCAGCTTAGGCCAGGGGACCCCCTACGAGCAGTACTTC. It translates to CASSLGQGTPYEQYF.

The chain employs TRBV25-1 and TRBJ1-1; TRBD1 aligns across 8 bases. The CDR3 totals 15 residues. V lost 5 bases and J lost 1; bases outside the gene matches: 6. In germline, CDR1 is MGHDK, CDR2 SYGVNS. CDR3 protein: CASSYSGTGNTEAFF. In nucleotides, the CDR3 is TGTGCCAGCAGTTACTCCGGGACAGGGAACACTGAAGCTTTCTTT. The full variable domain, rest sourced from reference TRBV25-1 and TRBJ1-1, is EADIYQTPRYLVIGTGKKITLECSQTMGHDKMYWYQQDPGMELHLIHYSYGVNSTEKGDLSSESTVSRIRTEHFPLTLESARPSHTSQYLCASSYSGTGNTEAFFGQGTRLTVV.

The chain carries TRBV15 and TRBJ2-7; D is unclear. Looked up from germline, CDR1 is LNHNV and CDR2 is YYDKDF (reference sequence). The germline V and J ends were trimmed by 0 bases and 1 base, with 10 bases remaining between them. This CDR3 region has 15 residues. CDR3: CATSRDVGGSYEQYF. In nucleotides, the CDR3 is TGTGCCACCAGCAGAGATGTAGGTGGGTCCTACGAGCAGTACTTC. Full variable domain (missing parts from reference TRBV15 and TRBJ2-7): DAMVIQNPRYQVTQFGKPVTLSCSQTLNHNVMYWYQQKSSQAPKLLFHYYDKDFNNEADTPDNFQSRRPNTSFCFLDIRSPGLGDTAMYLCATSRDVGGSYEQYFGPGTRLTVT.

In this sample, this clone turned up once. This chain connects TRBV29-1 to TRBJ2-1; 8 positions match TRBD1. Germline CDR1 is SQVTM and CDR2 is ANQGSEA. The CDR3 length is 16 residues. Trimming removed 6 bases from V and 0 bases from J; junction bases left unmatched: 10. As DNA, the CDR3 is TGCAGCGTCGGGACAGGTTACCTCAGCTCCTACAATGAGCAGTTCTTC. Its protein is CSVGTGYLSSYNEQFF.

The chain joins TRBV29-1 to TRBJ2-5; D remains unclear. Deletions cut 6 bases from V and 4 bases from J, with 12 bases between. The V gene's germline CDR1 is SQVTM and CDR2 ANQGSEA. The CDR3 sequence is 12 residues long. As DNA, the CDR3 is TGCAGCGTCGCTTGGACCGGAGAGACCCAGTACTTC. Its protein is CSVAWTGETQYF.

The chain carries TRBV5-1 and TRBJ2-2; 7 bases are a match to TRBD2. J was trimmed by 6 bases and V by 0 bases; bases with no gene match: 8. There are 16 residues in the CDR3. The germline V gene encodes CDR1 SGHRS and CDR2 YFSETQ. The CDR3 region has the DNA TGCGCCAGCAGCTTGGTGGCGGGAGATATATCCGGGGAGCTGTTTTTT. It encodes CASSLVAGDISGELFF.

The chain employs TRBV4-3 and TRBJ2-5; TRBD1 matches at 8 bases. Trimming removed 1 base from V and 4 bases from J; junction bases left unmatched: 8. CDR3 length: 16 residues. Germline loops: CDR1 LGHNA, CDR2 YSLEER. For the CDR3, the DNA is TGCGCCAGCAGCCAAGGCGGCAGGGGGCGAGGAGAGACCCAGTACTTC. Its protein product is CASSQGGRGRGETQYF.

This clone was recorded only once. This chain links TRBV9 with TRBJ1-2; a possible D gene is TRBD1 (6 bases). This CDR3 comprises 16 residues. Germline CDR1 is SGDLS and CDR2 is YYNGEE. With 3 bases removed from V and 2 bases from J, the gap between germline ends came to 17 bases. In DNA, the CDR3 is TGTGCCAGCAGCGCCCGGAGACAGGATAGGAACTATGGCTACACCTTC. It yields the protein CASSARRQDRNYGYTF.

The chain couples TRBV9 to TRBJ2-2, with TRBD1 as a possible D gene (5 bases). Germline CDR1 SGDLS, CDR2 YYNGEE. Between the trimmed V and J ends, which lost 1 base and 2 bases, there was a span of 12 bases. The CDR3 covers 16 residues. CDR3 coding DNA: TGTGCCAGCAGCGTACGAGCAGGGCGTAACACCGGGGAGCTGTTTTTT. Translating it yields CASSVRAGRNTGELFF. Drawing the rest from reference TRBV9 and TRBJ2-2, the complete variable domain is DSGVTQTPKHLITATGQRVTLRCSPRSGDLSVYWYQQSLDQGLQFLIQYYNGEERAKGNILERFSAQQFPDLHSELNLSSLELGDSALYFCASSVRAGRNTGELFFGEGSRLTVL.

The chain joins TRBV27 to TRBJ1-1, with D maybe TRBD1 (5 bases). The ends were cut back, 5 bases at V and 1 base at J, with 8 bases in the middle. This CDR3 region has 13 residues. CDR1 is MNHEY, CDR2 SMNVEV, per germline (reference sequence). Here the CDR3 DNA reads TGTGCCAGCAGTCAGACAGAGAACACTGAAGCTTTCTTT. It yields the protein CASSQTENTEAFF.

This clone was counted once. This chain connects TRBV5-1 to TRBJ2-1, with unresolved D. The CDR3 consists of 11 residues. Trimming cost V 4 bases and J 9 bases, with 8 bases left between them. The germline gives CDR1 SGHRS, CDR2 YFSETQ. The CDR3 protein is CASSPAVEQFF. In DNA, the CDR3 is TGCGCCAGCAGCCCGGCGGTTGAGCAGTTCTTC. The variable domain in full, with the rest retrieved from reference TRBV5-1 and TRBJ2-1, is KAGVTQTPRYLIKTRGQQVTLSCSPISGHRSVSWYQQTPGQGLQFLFEYFSETQRNKGNFPGRFSGRQFSNSRSEMNVSTLELGDSALYLCASSPAVEQFFGPGTRLTVL.

V usage is TRBV19 and J usage is TRBJ2-2; D may be TRBD2 (6 bases). The CDR3 consists of 17 residues. The germline V gene has CDR1 LNHDA and CDR2 SQIVND (reference sequence). V was cut by 7 bases and J by 6 bases, with 24 bases left in between. The CDR3 bases are TGTGCCAGTAAGGTTGAGGGACTTTTCAAGGCGGCCGGGGAGCTGTTTTTT. It is translated as CASKVEGLFKAAGELFF.

The genes are TRBV9 and TRBJ2-7; TRBD2 agrees at 7 bases. J lost 1 base, V lost 2 bases, and 6 bases had no gene match. The CDR3 consists of 15 residues. The germline V gene has CDR1 SGDLS and CDR2 YYNGEE. The CDR3 reads CASSVLADQSYEQYF. CDR3 sequence (DNA): TGTGCCAGCAGCGTGCTAGCGGATCAATCCTACGAGCAGTACTTC.

The chain couples TRBV6-5 to TRBJ2-7; D may be TRBD2 (5 bases). The CDR3 has 13 residues. Trimming took off 6 bases at V and 2 bases at J, with 11 bases between the two ends. Looked up from germline, CDR1 is MNHEY and CDR2 is SVGAGI. The CDR3 nucleotides read TGTGCCAGCAGAGCGGCCCTAACCTACGAGCAGTACTTC. This encodes CASRAALTYEQYF.

The chain employs TRBV5-4 and TRBJ2-1; D is ambiguous. CDR1 and CDR2 (germline): SGHNT, YYREEE (reference sequence). The CDR3 is 12 residues long. V was cut by 1 base and J by 6 bases, with 5 bases left in between. The CDR3 bases are TGTGCCAGCAGCTTGCCCGGCAATGAGCAGTTCTTC. This translates into CASSLPGNEQFF.

The chain links TRBV9 to TRBJ2-7; a weak D match, TRBD2 (5 bases). This CDR3 contains 14 residues. V was pared by 0 bases and J by 6 bases, with 13 bases between. In germline, CDR1 is SGDLS, CDR2 YYNGEE. The CDR3 reads CASSVAGDLGEQYF. Written as DNA, the CDR3 is TGTGCCAGCAGCGTAGCCGGGGATCTCGGCGAGCAGTACTTC.

For this clone: With a much larger clone just one base away, this may be a read error. The chain employs TRBV11-2 and TRBJ2-1; TRBD1 might be the D (5 bases). V lost 5 bases and J lost 6, with 8 bases in between. CDR3 size: 12 residues. Germline lookup yields CDR1 SGHAT and CDR2 FQNNGV. The CDR3 bases are TGTGCCAGCAGCCCCCAGGGCAATGAGCAGTTCTTC. As protein: CASSPQGNEQFF.

V is TRBV6-5 and J is TRBJ2-5, with D perhaps TRBD1 (6 bases). CDR3 size: 15 residues. In germline, CDR1 is MNHEY, CDR2 SVGAGI. Trimming shortened V by 6 bases and J by 0 bases, and 14 bases separated the two germline ends. CDR3 protein: CASSPGRGHQETQYF. DNA for the CDR3: TGTGCCAGCAGCCCGGGCAGGGGCCACCAAGAGACCCAGTACTTC.

The rearrangement joins TRBV7-2 to TRBJ2-3, with 8 bases matching TRBD2. V lost 3 bases, J lost 4 bases, and 9 bases stayed unmatched. Germline loops: CDR1 SGHTA, CDR2 FQGNSA. The CDR3 sequence is 16 residues long. The CDR3, as DNA: TGTGCCAGCAGCTTTTTCCTAGCGGGTTCCCCAGATACGCAGTATTTT. This gives the protein CASSFFLAGSPDTQYF.